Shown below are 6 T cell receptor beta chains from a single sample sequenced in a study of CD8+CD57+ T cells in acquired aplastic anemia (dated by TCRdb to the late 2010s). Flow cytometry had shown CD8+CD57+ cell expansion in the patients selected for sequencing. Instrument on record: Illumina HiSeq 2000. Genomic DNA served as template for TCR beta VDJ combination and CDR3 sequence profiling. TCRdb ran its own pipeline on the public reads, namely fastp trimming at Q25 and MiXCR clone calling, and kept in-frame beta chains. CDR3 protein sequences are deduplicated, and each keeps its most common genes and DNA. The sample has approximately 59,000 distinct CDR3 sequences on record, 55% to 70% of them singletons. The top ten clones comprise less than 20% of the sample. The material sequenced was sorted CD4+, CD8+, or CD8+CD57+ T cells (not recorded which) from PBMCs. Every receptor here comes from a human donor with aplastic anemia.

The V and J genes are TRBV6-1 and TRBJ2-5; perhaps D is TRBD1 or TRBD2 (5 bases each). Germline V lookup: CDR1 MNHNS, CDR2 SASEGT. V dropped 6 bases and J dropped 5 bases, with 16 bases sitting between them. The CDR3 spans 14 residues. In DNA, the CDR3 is TGTGCCAGCAGACGACTGTCGGGGCGCGAGACCCAGTACTTC. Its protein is CASRRLSGRETQYF.

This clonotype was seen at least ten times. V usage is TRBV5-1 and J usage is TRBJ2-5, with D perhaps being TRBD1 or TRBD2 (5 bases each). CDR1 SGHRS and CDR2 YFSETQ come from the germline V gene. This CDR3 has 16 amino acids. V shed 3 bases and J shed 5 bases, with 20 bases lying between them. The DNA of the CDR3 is TGCGCCAGCAGCTCCGGGGACGGCTCAGTCGAGGAGACCCAGTACTTC. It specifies CASSSGDGSVEETQYF.

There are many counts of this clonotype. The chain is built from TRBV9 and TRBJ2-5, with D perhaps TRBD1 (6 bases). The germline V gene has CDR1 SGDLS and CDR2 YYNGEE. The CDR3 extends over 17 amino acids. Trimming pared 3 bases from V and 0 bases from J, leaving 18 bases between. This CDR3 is CASSALQGSRNQETQYF. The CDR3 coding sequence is TGTGCCAGCAGCGCTCTTCAGGGGAGTAGGAACCAAGAGACCCAGTACTTC.

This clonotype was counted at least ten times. The CDR3 coding sequence is TGTGCCAGTAGTATAGGGGTGTGGGAGCTGTTTTTT. As protein: CASSIGVWELFF. The V call is TRBV19, the J call TRBJ2-2, with no clear D. The CDR3 totals 12 residues. V lost 1 base and J 9 bases, leaving 6 bases between the germline ends. CDR1 and CDR2 (germline): LNHDA, SQIVND (reference sequence). Filled out from reference TRBV19 and TRBJ2-2, the complete variable domain reads DGGITQSPKYLFRKEGQNVTLSCEQNLNHDAMYWYRQDPGQGLRLIYYSQIVNDFQKGDIAEGYSVSREKKESFPLTVTSAQKNPTAFYLCASSIGVWELFFGEGSRLTVL.

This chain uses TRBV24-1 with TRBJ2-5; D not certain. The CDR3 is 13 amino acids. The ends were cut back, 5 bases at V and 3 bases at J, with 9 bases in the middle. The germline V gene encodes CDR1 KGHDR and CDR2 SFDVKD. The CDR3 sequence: CATSGREEETQYF. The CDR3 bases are TGTGCCACCAGTGGGCGTGAGGAAGAGACCCAGTACTTC.

The CDR3 DNA follows: TGTGCCATCAGACAGGGAGGGATGAACACTGAAGCTTTCTTT. Protein: CAIRQGGMNTEAFF. The chain links TRBV10-3 to TRBJ1-1; D may be TRBD1 (6 bases). The CDR3 has 14 amino acids. Trimming left V 6 bases short and J 0 bases short, with 11 bases between. The germline gives CDR1 ENHRY, CDR2 SYGVKD.